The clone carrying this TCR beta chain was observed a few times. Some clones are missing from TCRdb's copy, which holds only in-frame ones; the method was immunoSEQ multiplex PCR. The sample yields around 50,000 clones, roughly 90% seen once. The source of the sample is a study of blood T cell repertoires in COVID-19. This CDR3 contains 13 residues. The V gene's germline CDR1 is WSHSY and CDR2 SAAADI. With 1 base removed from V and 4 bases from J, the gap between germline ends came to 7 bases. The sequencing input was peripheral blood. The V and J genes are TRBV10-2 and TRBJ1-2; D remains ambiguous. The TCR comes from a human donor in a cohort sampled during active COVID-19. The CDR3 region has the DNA TGCGCCAGCAGTGAGTACAGAGCCTATGGCTACACCTTC. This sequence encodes CASSEYRAYGYTF.